This T cell receptor (beta chain) was sequenced during a study of regulatory T cells in long-lasting Graves disease. The V gene's germline CDR1 is LNHDA and CDR2 SQIVND (reference sequence). CDR3 length equals 15 residues. Trimming left V 7 bases short and J 2 bases short, with 15 bases between. Arm-PCR of CDR3 regions and iRepertoire HTBI primers were the basis on which TCR beta libraries were built. A single record per CDR3 protein comes from TCRdb applying MiXCR to the multiplex PCR reads. The table lists about 470,000 distinct CDR3 sequences, just under 15% of them singletons. Time point here: newly diagnosed GD, antithyroid drugs for less than 3 months. PBMC-derived RNA was used for the TCR library. These data also featured in a second study, about T cells in Graves' hyperthyroidism and ophthalmopathy.

The starting material was peripheral blood mononuclear cells (PBMCs), obtained at new diagnosis, from a patient treated with antithyroid drugs. The source is a woman aged 30 to 39 with Graves disease. V gene TRBV19 combines with J gene TRBJ1-5, with a tentative D call TRBD1 (6 bases). The CDR3 DNA reads as TGTGCCAGTAATCTGGTGGGGGGCGGCAATCAGCCCCAGCATTTT. This translates into CASNLVGGGNQPQHF.